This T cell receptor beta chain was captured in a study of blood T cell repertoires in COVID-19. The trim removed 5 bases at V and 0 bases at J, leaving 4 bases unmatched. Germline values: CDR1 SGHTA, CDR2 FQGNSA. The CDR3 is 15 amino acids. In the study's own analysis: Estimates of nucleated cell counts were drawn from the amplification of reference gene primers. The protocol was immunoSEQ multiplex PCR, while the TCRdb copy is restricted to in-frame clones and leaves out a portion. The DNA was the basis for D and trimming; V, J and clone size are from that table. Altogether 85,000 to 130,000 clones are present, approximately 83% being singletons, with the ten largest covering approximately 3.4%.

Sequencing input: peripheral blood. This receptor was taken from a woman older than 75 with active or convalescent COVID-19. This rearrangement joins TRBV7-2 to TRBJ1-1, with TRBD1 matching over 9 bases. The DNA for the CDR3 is TGTGCCAGCAGCCCCGGACAGGGGCTGAACACTGAAGCTTTCTTT. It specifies CASSPGQGLNTEAFF.